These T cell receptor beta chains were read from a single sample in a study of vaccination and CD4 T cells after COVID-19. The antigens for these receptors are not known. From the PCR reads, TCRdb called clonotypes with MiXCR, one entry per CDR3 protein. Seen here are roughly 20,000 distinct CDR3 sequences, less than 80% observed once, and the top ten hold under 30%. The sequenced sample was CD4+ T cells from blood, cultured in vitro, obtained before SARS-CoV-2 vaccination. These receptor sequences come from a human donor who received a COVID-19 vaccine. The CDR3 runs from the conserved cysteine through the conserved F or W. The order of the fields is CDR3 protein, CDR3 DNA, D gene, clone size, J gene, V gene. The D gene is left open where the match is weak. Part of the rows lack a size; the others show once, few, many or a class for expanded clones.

CSARVSRSSYNSPLHF TGCAGTGCTAGAGTATCGAGGAGCTCCTATAATTCACCCCTCCACTTT - few TRBJ1-6 TRBV20-1
CASSLTGGENTEAFF TGTGCCAGCAGCTTAACAGGAGGGGAGAACACTGAAGCTTTCTTT - - TRBJ1-1 TRBV7-8
CASSFGTGRNYGYTF TGTGCCAGCAGTTTTGGGACAGGGCGGAACTATGGCTACACCTTC TRBD1 few TRBJ1-2 TRBV27
CASSGGQTSTDTQYF TGCGCCAGCAGCGGGGGACAGACTAGCACAGATACGCAGTATTTT TRBD1 - TRBJ2-3 TRBV5-1
CASSSLSGGFTGELFF TGTGCCAGCAGCTCCTTGTCGGGGGGTTTTACCGGGGAGCTGTTTTTT TRBD2 - TRBJ2-2 TRBV7-9
CASSDHAGQETQYF TGCGCCAGCAGTGACCATGCGGGGCAAGAGACCCAGTACTTC - - TRBJ2-5 TRBV10-1
CASSLGGLAGYEQYF TGTGCCAGCAGCTTAGGTGGACTAGCGGGGTACGAGCAGTACTTC TRBD2 - TRBJ2-7 TRBV7-2
CATSDPGGQGARETQYF TGTGCCACCAGTGATCCAGGGGGACAGGGGGCGCGGGAGACCCAGTACTTC TRBD1 - TRBJ2-5 TRBV24-1
CASRGTREGYYGYTF TGTGCCAGCAGGGGAACGAGGGAGGGTTACTATGGCTACACCTTC - - TRBJ1-2 TRBV27
CASSSRDRGPYEQYF TGCGCCAGCAGCTCCCGGGACAGGGGGCCATACGAGCAGTACTTC TRBD1 - TRBJ2-7 TRBV5-1
CASSLAGDGTEAFF TGTGCCAGCAGCTTGGCCGGGGATGGAACTGAAGCTTTCTTT - - TRBJ1-1 TRBV5-4
CSAYRGGTGEKLFF TGCAGTGCTTACAGGGGAGGGACTGGTGAAAAACTGTTTTTT TRBD1 - TRBJ1-4 TRBV20-1
CASSQTGTRGDTEAFF TGTGCCAGCAGTCAGACCGGGACCAGGGGAGACACTGAAGCTTTCTTT - - TRBJ1-1 TRBV6-1
CSASSLAGAGDTQYF TGCAGTGCTAGTTCCCTAGCGGGGGCTGGAGATACGCAGTATTTT TRBD2 - TRBJ2-3 TRBV20-1
CSASTPRGGINYGYTF TGCAGTGCTAGTACTCCCCGCGGGGGGATTAACTATGGCTACACCTTC - few TRBJ1-2 TRBV20-1
CASLVGNIQYF TGTGCCAGCCTAGTAGGGAACATTCAGTACTTC - few TRBJ2-4 TRBV2
CASSVRGDRTEAFF TGCGCCAGCAGCGTAAGGGGGGATAGAACTGAAGCTTTCTTT - - TRBJ1-1 TRBV5-1
CASSLYRVDEQFF TGTGCCAGCAGCTTATATCGGGTTGATGAGCAGTTCTTC - few TRBJ2-1 TRBV7-9
CASSGNRGNQPQHF TGTGCCAGCAGTGGTAATAGGGGAAATCAGCCCCAGCATTTT - - TRBJ1-5 TRBV2
CASRPTGGDQPQHF TGTGCCAGCAGGCCGACAGGGGGGGATCAGCCCCAGCATTTT TRBD1 few TRBJ1-5 TRBV12-3/TRBV12-4
CASSMGLAEGLTQYF TGTGCCAGTAGTATGGGACTAGCGGAGGGATTGACCCAGTACTTC TRBD2 few TRBJ2-5 TRBV19
CASSPPLASTQYF TGTGCCAGCAGCCCCCCTCTAGCTAGCACTCAGTACTTC - - TRBJ2-4 TRBV11-3
CASSLVMAGSYNSPLHF TGTGCCAGCAGCTTGGTCATGGCCGGCTCCTATAATTCACCCCTCCACTTT - few TRBJ1-6 TRBV5-3
CASGTAINSPLHF TGTGCCAGCGGGACGGCAATTAATTCACCCCTCCACTTT - - TRBJ1-6 TRBV11-3
CSARTRGRTGELFF TGCAGTGCTAGAACAAGGGGTAGGACCGGGGAGCTGTTTTTT - - TRBJ2-2 TRBV20-1
CASSESGQPQHF TGTGCCAGCAGTGAGTCGGGTCAGCCCCAGCATTTT - - TRBJ1-5 TRBV6-1
CASSEWGRGSGETQYF TGCGCCAGCAGTGAGTGGGGCAGGGGGAGTGGAGAGACCCAGTACTTC TRBD1 few TRBJ2-5 TRBV10-1
CASSKGPPRDTNLPGYTF TGTGCCAGCAGCAAAGGACCTCCCCGGGACACCAACCTCCCCGGCTACACCTTC - few TRBJ1-2 TRBV21-1
CASSPGDRGPQPQHF TGTGCCAGCAGCCCCGGGGACAGGGGGCCCCAGCCCCAGCATTTT TRBD1 few TRBJ1-5 TRBV7-9
CASSRRETTDTQYF TGTGCCAGCAGCCGCCGTGAGACCACAGATACGCAGTATTTT - once TRBJ2-3 TRBV14
CSATPGRRNYEQYF TGCAGTGCTACCCCGGGTCGGCGGAATTACGAGCAGTACTTC - few TRBJ2-7 TRBV20-1
CAWRGQSSPLHF TGTGCCTGGAGAGGGCAGTCGTCACCCCTCCACTTT - - TRBJ1-6 TRBV30
CAISERTDTQYF TGTGCCATCAGTGAACGAACAGATACGCAGTATTTT - - TRBJ2-3 TRBV10-3
CASSLGGFDEQFF TGTGCCAGCAGCTTAGGAGGGTTCGATGAGCAGTTCTTC - - TRBJ2-1 TRBV7-7